This T cell receptor beta chain stems from a study of T-cell reconstitution after alpha-beta-depleted transplantation in children (dated by TCRdb to about 2016). Notes on the research overall: Using TCR repertoire profiling, the study followed T-cell immune reconstitution in a quantitative way in children after TCRalphabeta/CD19-depleted allogeneic hematopoietic cell transplantation.

In its sample, this clonotype was seen a few times. Its antigen is not yet known. Base qualities are not recorded, but no much larger clone differs from it by a single base. Receptor amplification or capture employed PCR. TCRdb records Illumina HiSeq 2500 as the sequencer. Molecular barcoding was employed in the preparation of TCR libraries, with unique molecular identifiers being used to normalize TCRbeta repertoire quantification. TCRdb took the public reads, trimmed them with fastp at Q25, ran MiXCR for clone calling and kept in-frame beta chains. Rows matching on CDR3 protein sequence are summarized as one entry with the most common DNA and genes. A total of approximately 340,000 distinct CDR3 sequences appear in this sample, 10% of them only once. In total, the top ten clones hold approximately 2.3% of the sample. CDR1 is given as SGHTA and CDR2 as FQGNSA, both from the germline V gene. The V end loses 5 bases and the J end loses 1 base, and a stretch of 15 bases separates them. Measured from the cysteine to the phenylalanine, the CDR3 is 15 residues long. CDR3 DNA only is kept here, 45 bases in frame from base 1.

The specimen was PBMCs from the stem cell graft donor, collected from the stem cell graft. This chain joins TRBV7-2 to TRBJ2-7; the D gene is not confidently resolved. The TCR sequence derives from a human donor who donated a stem cell graft to a child with acute lymphoblastic leukemia. This receptor carries the CDR3 CASSPRGPSSYEQYF. Here is the DNA: TGTGCCAGCAGCCCGAGAGGTCCATCTTCCTACGAGCAGTACTTC.